This TCR beta chain was sequenced in a study of vaccination and CD4 T cells after COVID-19. As for the study in general: Median time from COVID diagnosis to post-COVID sampling was roughly 13 weeks (35 to 161).

Study-wide results and caveats: Detection of a median about 85% of reactive clones in convalescent patients was confined to the period after vaccination. Median SARS-CoV-2-reactive clonotype numbers rose nonsignificantly, about 21 to 38.

Time point here: late sampling 161 to 241 days after vaccination in a few convalescent patients. Treatment indicated: 10-day PBMC culture with coronavirus spike peptide pools or control peptides (ViraFEST assay). Cultured CD4+ T cell DNA was sequenced using the Oncomine TCR Beta short-read assay. A single record per CDR3 protein comes from TCRdb applying MiXCR to the PCR reads. The sample includes 20,000 to 30,000 distinct CDR3 sequences, less than 35% of them seen just once. This clonotype was observed a few times. Its antigen remains unknown. V lost 1 base to trimming and J lost 1 base, with 10 bases between them. Germline CDR1 reads SGHTA; CDR2 reads FQGNSA. This CDR3 has 15 residues.

The sample consisted of CD4+ T cells from blood, cultured in vitro, taken about 7 months after SARS-CoV-2 vaccination. This chain uses TRBV7-2 with TRBJ1-2; D may be TRBD1 (5 bases). This clonotype originated in a human donor who had recovered from COVID-19. The CDR3 is CASSLGGAFNYGYTF. CDR3 in DNA: TGTGCCAGCAGCTTAGGAGGGGCGTTTAACTATGGCTACACCTTC.